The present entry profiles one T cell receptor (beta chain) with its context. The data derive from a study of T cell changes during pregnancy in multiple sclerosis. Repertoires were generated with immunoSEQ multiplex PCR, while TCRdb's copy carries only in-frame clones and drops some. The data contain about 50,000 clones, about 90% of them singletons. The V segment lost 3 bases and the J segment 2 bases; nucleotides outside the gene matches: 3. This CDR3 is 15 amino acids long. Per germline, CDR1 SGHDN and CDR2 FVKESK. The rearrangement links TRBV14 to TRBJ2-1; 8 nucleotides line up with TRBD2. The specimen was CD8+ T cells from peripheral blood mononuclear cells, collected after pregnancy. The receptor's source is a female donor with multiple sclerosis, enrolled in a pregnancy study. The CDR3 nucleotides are TGTGCCAGCAGCCAGGGACTAGGGCCCTACAATGAGCAGTTCTTC. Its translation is CASSQGLGPYNEQFF.